Here is one T cell receptor beta chain with its context. Its antigen remains unknown. Just one base apart from a much larger clone, this may be a read error. J was trimmed by 0 bases and V by 6 bases; bases with no gene match: 10. CDR1 and CDR2 (germline): SNHLY, FYNNEI. The CDR3 is 17 amino acids. TCRdb reanalysed the PCR reads using MiXCR and keeps one entry per CDR3 protein. The sample holds more than 550,000 distinct CDR3 sequences, about 25% seen once. Sorted naive CD8 T cells were those defined as CD8+CD4-CCR7+CD45RA+. The data were taken from a study of molecular identifiers for immune sequencing clone quantification. Study-wide findings and caveats: Jurkat TCR RNA that was spiked in from one cell was reportedly detectable among one million naive cells.

The chain employs TRBV2 and TRBJ2-3, with 9 bases that match TRBD1. This receptor was identified in a human donor in good health. Some libraries in this study had Jurkat cell RNA spiked in. Sequencing used naive CD8+ T cells from blood, with Jurkat cell RNA spiked in. As to subset: FACS-sorted CD8+CD4-CCR7+CD45RA+ naive T cells. DNA for the CDR3: TGTGCCAGCAGGAGGAGACAGGGGGATTCTAGCACAGATACGCAGTATTTT. It translates to CASRRRQGDSSTDTQYF.